This T cell receptor (beta chain) was recovered during a study of CD8+ T cells in alopecia areata (dated by TCRdb to between 2017 and 2018). At the level of the whole study: Treated patients were enrolled in an open-label pilot trial of oral tofacitinib, 5 to 10 mg twice daily, for moderate-to-severe alopecia areata. Patients stayed on tofacitinib for 6 to 18 months and then had 6 months of follow-up off drug so that delayed response and recurrence could be assessed. In treated patients, disease severity was measured using the SALT score, which gives the percentage of scalp surface area affected. To study T cell clonal expansion in alopecia areata, the researchers applied high-throughput TCRbeta sequencing to both the C3H/HeJ mouse model and human patients. Scalp tissue and sorted CD4+ and CD8+ peripheral blood T cells from patchy and totalis/universalis alopecia areata patients and from healthy controls were covered by human TCRbeta sequencing. Biopsies were taken from tofacitinib-treated patients at baseline and again at 4 and 24 weeks into treatment, and several of those patients also had a later scalp biopsy. Clonality in the scalp was compared among normal scalp (n=4), patchy alopecia areata scalp (n=8), and alopecia totalis/universalis scalp (n=8). RNA was obtained with the PAXgene miRNA kit for fixed scalp, the miRNeasy kit for PBMCs, and the RNeasy kit for mouse skin. Amplification of TCRbeta CDR3 regions was done by immunoSEQ multiplex PCR using 35 Vbeta forward primers and 13 Jbeta reverse primers. Findings and caveats that apply to the study as a whole: Resident alphabeta T cells in normal human skin are also sequenced, complicating scalp TCR repertoire analysis, unlike mouse skin dominated by gammadelta T cells. During tofacitinib treatment, many expanded lesional clones remained in scalp and blood, and this persistence may partly explain relapse after treatment is stopped. Compared with normal scalp, lesional scalp, particularly in alopecia totalis/universalis, had higher clonality and more expanded CD8+ clones, which suggests antigenic drive. Scalp clonality and the number of expanded CD8+ clones among the top 100 scalp clones were significantly decreased by tofacitinib. The treated cohort was small, with a single nonresponder, so links between baseline CD8+ expansion and response need larger studies. Shared TCR sequences between patients were less evident than in mice, which may be partly attributable to HLA diversity in the patient population.

This specimen's treatment or condition label, interpreted: oral pan-JAK inhibitor, 5-10 mg twice daily. Peripheral blood and lesional scalp punch biopsies were obtained from patients with alopecia areata. PBMCs were separated by density centrifugation and stained for CD3, CD4 and CD8, after which CD4+ and CD8+ T cells were sorted on a FACSAria. The CDR3, cysteine through phenylalanine, is 12 amino acids long. The sequence is cut down to CDR3 DNA, 36 bases in frame from base 1. The germline V gene specifies SGHRS as CDR1 and YFSETQ as CDR2. The V end loses 0 bases and the J end loses 8 bases, and a stretch of 6 bases separates them. On this clone itself: Its antigen is still unknown. The record has no base qualities; no much larger clone is one base away.

Library preparation employed the immunoSEQ multiplex PCR assay. RNA was extracted from all samples and reverse transcribed into cDNA, which served as template for TCR sequencing. First-strand cDNA was synthesized using SuperScript III with a 2:1 mix of oligo-dT and random hexamers. A synthetic immune receptor repertoire was used to measure amplification bias, and any remaining bias was corrected computationally. The original methods were these. Raw reads were preprocessed to remove errors, and CDR3 was defined according to IMGT conventions as the region from the conserved cysteine to phenylalanine. Clonality was computed by normalizing Shannon entropy by log2 of the number of productive unique TCRs and subtracting the result from 1. Whether scalp clones were CD4 or CD8 was inferred by matching scalp TCRbeta sequences against CD4 and CD8 repertoires sorted from blood. The clones in this table, taken by TCRdb from immuneACCESS, are in-frame only. Not every clone is retained; where verified, under half of the shortfall comes from an unresolved V gene, and the cause of the rest is unknown. That table supplies the V and J calls and clone size; D and trimming were determined from the DNA. In all, the sample holds 93,000 or so clones, and about nine tenths of those were seen once. The ten largest clones capture approximately 12% of the sample.

The sequences come from CD8+ T cells sorted from blood, collected between weeks 30 and 35, from a patient treated with tofacitinib. This clonotype was sampled from a human donor with alopecia areata. The V and J segments used are TRBV5-1 and TRBJ2-1; the D segment cannot be called with confidence. The CDR3 protein sequence reads: CASSLESDEQFF. In nucleotide form, the sequence is TGCGCCAGCAGCTTGGAGTCGGATGAGCAGTTCTTC.